Listed below are T cell receptor beta chains from one sample, sequenced in a study of blood T cell repertoires in COVID-19. Libraries were prepared by immunoSEQ multiplex PCR; TCRdb keeps only in-frame clonotypes and omits some of them. The sample includes roughly 150,000 clones, 65% to 85% of them seen just once. The specimen sequenced was PBMCs or T cells enriched from blood (not recorded which). These receptors all stem from a man aged 35 to 55 who had recovered from COVID-19. Each CDR3 is given with its conserved first and last residue. Each record gives: J gene, D gene, clone size, V gene, CDR3 DNA, CDR3 protein. The D gene is left open where the match is weak. Where a row states a size, it is once, few, many or the class of an expanded clone; other rows omit it.

TRBJ1-1 TRBD1 once TRBV14 TGTGCCAGCAGCCAACAAGGGGGCCTGGGCACTGAAGCTTTCTTT CASSQQGGLGTEAFF
TRBJ2-3 TRBD2 - TRBV24-1 TGTGCCACCAGTGATTTGGGTATAGGGACTAGCGGGGCCACAGATACGCAGTATTTT CATSDLGIGTSGATDTQYF
TRBJ1-2 - once TRBV5-4 TGTGCCAGCAGCTTGGCCCAACCAGGGGCTGGCTACACCTTC CASSLAQPGAGYTF
TRBJ1-6 TRBD1 - TRBV10-3 TGTGCCATCAGTGCAGGGACAGCCTATAATTCACCCCTCCACTTT CAISAGTAYNSPLHF
TRBJ1-3 TRBD1 - TRBV19 TGTGCCAGTACCGGGACAGTAGCCGGTTCCTCTGGAAACACCATATATTTT CASTGTVAGSSGNTIYF
TRBJ1-1 - - TRBV3-1/TRBV3-2 TGTGCCAGCAGCCCGGCTCGGGCTGAAGCTTTCTTT CASSPARAEAFF
TRBJ2-1 TRBD2 - TRBV30 TGTGCCTGGAGTTTGACGCGGACTAGCGGGGGCCCCAGCCACCACAATGAGCAGTTCTTC CAWSLTRTSGGPSHHNEQFF
TRBJ1-5 TRBD1 few TRBV7-9 TGTGCCAGCAGCTCGACAGGGGAACAGCCCCAGCATTTT CASSSTGEQPQHF
TRBJ2-7 TRBD1 - TRBV2 TGTGCCAGCAGTGGTGACAGGGCGTACGAGCAGTACTTC CASSGDRAYEQYF
TRBJ2-1 - - TRBV6-1 TGTGCCAGCAGTGAATCCGCGGGGTCCTACAATGAGCAGTTCTTC CASSESAGSYNEQFF
TRBJ2-1 TRBD2 many TRBV6-4 TGTGCCAGCAGTGAGACTAGCGGCTCCTACAATGAGCAGTTCTTC CASSETSGSYNEQFF